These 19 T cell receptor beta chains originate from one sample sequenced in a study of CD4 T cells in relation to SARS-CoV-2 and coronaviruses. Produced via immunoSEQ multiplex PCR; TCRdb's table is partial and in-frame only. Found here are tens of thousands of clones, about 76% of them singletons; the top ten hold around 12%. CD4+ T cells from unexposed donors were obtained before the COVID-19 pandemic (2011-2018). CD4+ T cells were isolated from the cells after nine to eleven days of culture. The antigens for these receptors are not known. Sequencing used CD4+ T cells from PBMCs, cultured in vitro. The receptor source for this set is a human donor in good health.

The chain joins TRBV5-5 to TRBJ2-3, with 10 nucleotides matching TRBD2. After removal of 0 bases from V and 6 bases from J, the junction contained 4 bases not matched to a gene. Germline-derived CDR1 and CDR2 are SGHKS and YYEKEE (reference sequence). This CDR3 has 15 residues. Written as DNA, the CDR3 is TGTGCCAGCAGCTTGGCTAGCGGGAGTTACGATACGCAGTATTTT. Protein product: CASSLASGSYDTQYF.

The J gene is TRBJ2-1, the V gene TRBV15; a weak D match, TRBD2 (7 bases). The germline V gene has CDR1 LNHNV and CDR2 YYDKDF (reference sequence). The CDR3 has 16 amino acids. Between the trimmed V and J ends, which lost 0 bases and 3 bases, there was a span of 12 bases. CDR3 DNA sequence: TGTGCCACCAGCAGAGATTCGGGGGGCCGCTACAATGAGCAGTTCTTC. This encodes CATSRDSGGRYNEQFF.

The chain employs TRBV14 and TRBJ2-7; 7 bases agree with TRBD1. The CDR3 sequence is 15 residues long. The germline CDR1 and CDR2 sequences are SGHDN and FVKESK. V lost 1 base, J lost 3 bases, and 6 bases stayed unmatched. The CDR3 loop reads CASSQGTGQRYEQYF. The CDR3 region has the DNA TGTGCCAGCAGCCAAGGGACGGGACAGCGCTACGAGCAGTACTTC.

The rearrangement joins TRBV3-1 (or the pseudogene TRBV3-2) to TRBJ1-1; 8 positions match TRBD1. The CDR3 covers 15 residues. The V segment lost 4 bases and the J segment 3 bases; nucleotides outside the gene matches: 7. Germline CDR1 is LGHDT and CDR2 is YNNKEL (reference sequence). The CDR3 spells CASSPRQGFDTEAFF. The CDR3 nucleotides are TGTGCCAGCAGCCCGCGACAGGGGTTCGACACTGAAGCTTTCTTT.

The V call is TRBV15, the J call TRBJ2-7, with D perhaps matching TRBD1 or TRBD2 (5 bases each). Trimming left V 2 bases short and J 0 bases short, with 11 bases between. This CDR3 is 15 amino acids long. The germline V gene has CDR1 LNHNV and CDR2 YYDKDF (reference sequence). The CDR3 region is CATSRLGDASYEQYF. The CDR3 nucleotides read TGTGCCACCAGCAGACTAGGGGACGCCTCCTACGAGCAGTACTTC. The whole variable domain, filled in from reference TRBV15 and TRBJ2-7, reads DAMVIQNPRYQVTQFGKPVTLSCSQTLNHNVMYWYQQKSSQAPKLLFHYYDKDFNNEADTPDNFQSRRPNTSFCFLDIRSPGLGDTAMYLCATSRLGDASYEQYFGPGTRLTVT.

This CDR3 is CASSLTGANEKLFF. The CDR3 DNA is TGCGCCAGCAGCTTGACAGGTGCTAATGAAAAACTGTTTTTT. The chain employs TRBV5-1 and TRBJ1-4; weak D call: TRBD1 (5 bases). The V gene lost 1 base and the J gene lost 3 bases, with 7 bases spanning the gap. CDR3 length: 14 residues. Germline V gene sequence: CDR1 SGHRS, CDR2 YFSETQ.

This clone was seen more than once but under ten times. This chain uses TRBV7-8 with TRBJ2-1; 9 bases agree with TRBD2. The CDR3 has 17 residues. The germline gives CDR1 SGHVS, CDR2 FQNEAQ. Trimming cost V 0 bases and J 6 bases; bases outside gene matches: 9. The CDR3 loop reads CASSLALLAGLGNEQFF. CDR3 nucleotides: TGTGCCAGCAGCTTAGCGCTCCTAGCGGGATTGGGCAATGAGCAGTTCTTC.

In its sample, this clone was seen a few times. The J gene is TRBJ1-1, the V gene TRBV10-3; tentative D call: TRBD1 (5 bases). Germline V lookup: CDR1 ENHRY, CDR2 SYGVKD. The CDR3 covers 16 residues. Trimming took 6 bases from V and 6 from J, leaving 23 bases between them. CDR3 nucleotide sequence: TGTGCCATCAGCCCCCAGACAGCCCTCCGGGGGTCTGAAGCTTTCTTT. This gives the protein CAISPQTALRGSEAFF.

The CDR3 DNA reads TGTGCCAGCAGCCCTACCGAACTAGCCGGCACCGGGGAGCTGTTTTTT. This translates into CASSPTELAGTGELFF. The rearrangement uses TRBV2 and TRBJ2-2, with a tentative D call TRBD2 (6 bases). The CDR3 consists of 16 residues. Germline assignment: CDR1 SNHLY and CDR2 FYNNEI. Trimming shortened V by 6 bases and J by 4 bases, and 18 bases separated the two germline ends.

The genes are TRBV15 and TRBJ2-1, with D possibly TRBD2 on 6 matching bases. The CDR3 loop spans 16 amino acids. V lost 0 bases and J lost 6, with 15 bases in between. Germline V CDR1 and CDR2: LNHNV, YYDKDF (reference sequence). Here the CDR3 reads CATSRDHPGVPNEQFF. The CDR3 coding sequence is TGTGCCACCAGCAGAGATCATCCGGGAGTGCCCAATGAGCAGTTCTTC.

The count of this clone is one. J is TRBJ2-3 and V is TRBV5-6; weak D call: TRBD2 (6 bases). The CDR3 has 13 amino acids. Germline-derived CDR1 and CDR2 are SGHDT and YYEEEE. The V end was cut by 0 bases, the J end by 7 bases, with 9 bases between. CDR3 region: CASSLAGGNTQYF. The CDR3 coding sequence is TGTGCCAGCAGCTTGGCCGGGGGAAATACGCAGTATTTT.

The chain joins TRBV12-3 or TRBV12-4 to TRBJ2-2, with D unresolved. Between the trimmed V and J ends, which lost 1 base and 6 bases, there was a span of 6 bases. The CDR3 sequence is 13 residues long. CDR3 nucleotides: TGTGCCAGCAGTTTAGTCCCACCCGGGGAGCTGTTTTTT. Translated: CASSLVPPGELFF.

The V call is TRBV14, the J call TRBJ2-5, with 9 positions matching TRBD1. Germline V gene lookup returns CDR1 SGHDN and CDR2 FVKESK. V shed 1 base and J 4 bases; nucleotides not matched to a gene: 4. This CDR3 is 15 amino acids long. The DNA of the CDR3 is TGTGCCAGCAGCCAAGGGGACAGGGCGATAGAGACCCAGTACTTC. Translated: CASSQGDRAIETQYF.

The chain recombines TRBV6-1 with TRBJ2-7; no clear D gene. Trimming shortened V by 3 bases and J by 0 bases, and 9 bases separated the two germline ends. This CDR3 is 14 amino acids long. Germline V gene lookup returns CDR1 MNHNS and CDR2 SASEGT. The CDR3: CASSEYLSSYEQYF. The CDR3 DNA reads TGTGCCAGCAGTGAGTACCTCAGCTCCTACGAGCAGTACTTC.

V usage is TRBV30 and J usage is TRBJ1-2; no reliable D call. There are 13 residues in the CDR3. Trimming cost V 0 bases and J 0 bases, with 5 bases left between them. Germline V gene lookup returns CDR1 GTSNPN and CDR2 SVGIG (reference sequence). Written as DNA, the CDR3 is TGTGCCTGGAGTGTAGATCCTAACTATGGCTACACCTTC. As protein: CAWSVDPNYGYTF. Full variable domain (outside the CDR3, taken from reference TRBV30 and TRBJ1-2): SQTIHQWPATLVQPVGSPLSLECTVEGTSNPNLYWYRQAAGRGLQLLFYSVGIGQISSEVPQNLSASRPQDRQFILSSKKLLLSDSGFYLCAWSVDPNYGYTFGSGTRLTVV.

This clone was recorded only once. In DNA form, the CDR3 reads TGTGCCAGCTCCAGATTCGAACTAGGCTCCTACGAGCAGTACTTC. It is translated as CASSRFELGSYEQYF. The V gene is TRBV18, the J gene TRBJ2-7; D might be TRBD2 (5 bases). V lost 6 bases and J lost 0, with 15 bases in between. Germline assignment: CDR1 KGHSH and CDR2 LQKENI. The CDR3 spans 15 residues. Supplemented by reference TRBV18 and TRBJ2-7, the full variable domain reads NAGVMQNPRHLVRRRGQEARLRCSPMKGHSHVYWYRQLPEEGLKFMVYLQKENIIDESGMPKERFSAEFPKEGPSILRIQQVVRGDSAAYFCASSRFELGSYEQYFGPGTRLTVT.

For the CDR3, the DNA is TGTGCCAGCAGGCCACGGGGGGGCGTTCATGAGCAGTTCTTC. This gives the protein CASRPRGGVHEQFF. This chain links TRBV6-5 with TRBJ2-1, with 8 bases that match TRBD2. With V trimmed by 6 bases and J by 8 bases, 9 bases remained unmatched. This CDR3 spans 14 amino acids. Germline V gene sequence: CDR1 MNHEY, CDR2 SVGAGI.

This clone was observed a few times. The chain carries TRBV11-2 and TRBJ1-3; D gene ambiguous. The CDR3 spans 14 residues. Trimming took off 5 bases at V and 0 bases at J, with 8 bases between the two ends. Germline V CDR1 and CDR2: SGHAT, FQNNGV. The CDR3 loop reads CASSRSLSGNTIYF. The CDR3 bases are TGTGCCAGCAGCCGGAGTCTCTCTGGAAACACCATATATTTT.

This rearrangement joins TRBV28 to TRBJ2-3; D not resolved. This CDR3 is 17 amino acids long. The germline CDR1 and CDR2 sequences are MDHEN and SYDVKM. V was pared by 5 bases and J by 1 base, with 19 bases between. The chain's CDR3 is CASSNARVLSGTDTQYF. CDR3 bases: TGTGCCAGCAGTAATGCCCGGGTCTTGTCTGGCACAGATACGCAGTATTTT.